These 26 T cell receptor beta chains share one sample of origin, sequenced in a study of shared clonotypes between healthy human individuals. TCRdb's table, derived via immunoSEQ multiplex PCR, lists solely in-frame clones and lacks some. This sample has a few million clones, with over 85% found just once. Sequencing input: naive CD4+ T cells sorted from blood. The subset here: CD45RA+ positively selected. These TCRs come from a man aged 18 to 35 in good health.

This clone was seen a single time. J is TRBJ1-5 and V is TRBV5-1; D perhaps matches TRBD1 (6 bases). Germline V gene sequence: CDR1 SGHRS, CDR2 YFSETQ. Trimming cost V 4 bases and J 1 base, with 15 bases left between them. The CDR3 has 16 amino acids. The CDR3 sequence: CASSPSGGPSNQPQHF. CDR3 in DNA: TGCGCCAGCAGCCCGAGCGGGGGCCCGAGCAATCAGCCCCAGCATTTT. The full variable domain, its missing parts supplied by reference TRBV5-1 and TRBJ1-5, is KAGVTQTPRYLIKTRGQQVTLSCSPISGHRSVSWYQQTPGQGLQFLFEYFSETQRNKGNFPGRFSGRQFSNSRSEMNVSTLELGDSALYLCASSPSGGPSNQPQHFGDGTRLSIL.

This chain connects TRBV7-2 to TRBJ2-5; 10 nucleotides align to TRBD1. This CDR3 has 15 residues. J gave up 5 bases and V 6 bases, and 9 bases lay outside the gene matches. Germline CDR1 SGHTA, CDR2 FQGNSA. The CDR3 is CASRDRGRLEETQYF. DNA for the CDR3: TGTGCCAGCAGAGACAGGGGGCGACTTGAGGAGACCCAGTACTTC.

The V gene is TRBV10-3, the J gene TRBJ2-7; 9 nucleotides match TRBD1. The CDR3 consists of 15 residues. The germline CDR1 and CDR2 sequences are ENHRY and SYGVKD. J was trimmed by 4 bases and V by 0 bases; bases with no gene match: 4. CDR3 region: CAISESLGQGYEQYF. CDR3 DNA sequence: TGTGCCATCAGTGAGTCGTTGGGACAGGGTTACGAGCAGTACTTC.

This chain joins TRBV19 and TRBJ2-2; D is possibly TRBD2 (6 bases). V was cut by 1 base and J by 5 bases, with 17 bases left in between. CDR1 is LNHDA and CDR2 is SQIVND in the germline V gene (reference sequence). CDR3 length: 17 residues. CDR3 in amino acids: CASSIGSAARGTGELFF. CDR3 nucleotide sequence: TGTGCCAGTAGTATAGGAAGCGCCGCCCGGGGGACCGGGGAGCTGTTTTTT.

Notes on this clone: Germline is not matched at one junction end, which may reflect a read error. The CDR3 nucleotides are TGTGCTAGCAGCCCCGGCGGGGGATCCTACAATGAGCAGTTCTTC. Its protein product is CASSPGGGSYNEQFF. J is TRBJ2-1 and V is TRBV7-7; 7 nucleotides line up with TRBD2. Germline V CDR1 and CDR2: SSHAT, FNYEAQ (reference sequence). CDR3 length equals 15 residues.

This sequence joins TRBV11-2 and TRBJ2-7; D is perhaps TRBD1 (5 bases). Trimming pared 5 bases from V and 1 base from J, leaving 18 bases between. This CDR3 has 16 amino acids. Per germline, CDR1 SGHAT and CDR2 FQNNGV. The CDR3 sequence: CASSPQGGLISYEQYF. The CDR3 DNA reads TGTGCCAGCAGCCCCCAGGGTGGCCTTATATCCTACGAGCAGTACTTC.

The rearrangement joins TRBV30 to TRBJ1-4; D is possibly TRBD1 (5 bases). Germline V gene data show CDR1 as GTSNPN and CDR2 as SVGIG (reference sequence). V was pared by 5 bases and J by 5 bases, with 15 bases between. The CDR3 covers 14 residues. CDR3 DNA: TGTGCCTGGTCACCGGGACGGATAAATGAAAAACTGTTTTTT. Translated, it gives CAWSPGRINEKLFF.

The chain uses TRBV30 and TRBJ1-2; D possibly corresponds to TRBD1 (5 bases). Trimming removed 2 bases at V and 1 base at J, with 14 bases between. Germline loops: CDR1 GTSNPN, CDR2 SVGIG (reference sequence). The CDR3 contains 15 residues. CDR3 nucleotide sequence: TGTGCCTGGAGTTTGGGGGGGAAGAGTAACTATGGCTACACCTTC. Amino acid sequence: CAWSLGGKSNYGYTF.

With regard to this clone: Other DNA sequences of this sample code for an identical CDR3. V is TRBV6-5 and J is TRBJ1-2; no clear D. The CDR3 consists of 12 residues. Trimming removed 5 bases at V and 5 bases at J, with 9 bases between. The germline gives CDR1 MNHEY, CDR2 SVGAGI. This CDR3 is CASSGRNYGYTF. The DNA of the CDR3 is TGTGCCAGCAGTGGACGGAATTATGGCTACACCTTC.

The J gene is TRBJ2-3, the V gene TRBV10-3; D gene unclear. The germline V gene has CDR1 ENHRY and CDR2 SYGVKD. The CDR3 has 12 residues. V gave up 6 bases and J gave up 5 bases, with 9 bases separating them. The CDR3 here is CAISPIGDTQYF. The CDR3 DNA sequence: TGTGCCATCAGCCCGATAGGAGATACGCAGTATTTT.

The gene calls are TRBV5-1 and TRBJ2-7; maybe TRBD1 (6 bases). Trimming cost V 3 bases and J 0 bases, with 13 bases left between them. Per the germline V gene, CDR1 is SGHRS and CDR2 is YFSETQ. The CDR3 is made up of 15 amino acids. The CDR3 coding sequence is TGCGCCAGCAGCTCGGGACACGGGAACTCCTACGAGCAGTACTTC. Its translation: CASSSGHGNSYEQYF.

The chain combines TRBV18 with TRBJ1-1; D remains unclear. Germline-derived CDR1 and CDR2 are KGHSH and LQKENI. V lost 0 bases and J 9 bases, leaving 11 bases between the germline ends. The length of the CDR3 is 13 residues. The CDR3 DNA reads TGTGCCAGCTCACCACCAATCTCGGCTAAAGCTTTCTTT. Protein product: CASSPPISAKAFF.

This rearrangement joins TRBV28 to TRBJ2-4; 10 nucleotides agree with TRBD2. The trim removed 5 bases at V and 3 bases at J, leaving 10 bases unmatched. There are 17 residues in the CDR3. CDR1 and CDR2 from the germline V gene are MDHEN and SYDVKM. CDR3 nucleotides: TGTGCCAGCAGTCCCCTCAACAGCGGGGGGGTCAAAAACATTCAGTACTTC. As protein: CASSPLNSGGVKNIQYF.

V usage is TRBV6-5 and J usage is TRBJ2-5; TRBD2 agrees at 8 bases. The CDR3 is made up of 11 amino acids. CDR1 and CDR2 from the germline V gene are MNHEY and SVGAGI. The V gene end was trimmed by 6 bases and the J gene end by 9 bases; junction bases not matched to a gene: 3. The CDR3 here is CASRREEAQYF. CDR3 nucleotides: TGTGCCAGCAGGCGGGAGGAGGCCCAGTACTTC.

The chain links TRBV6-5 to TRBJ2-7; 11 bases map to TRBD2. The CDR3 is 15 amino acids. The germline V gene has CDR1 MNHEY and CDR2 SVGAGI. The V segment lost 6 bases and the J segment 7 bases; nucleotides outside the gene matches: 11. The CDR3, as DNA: TGTGCCAGCAGCCGTAGTCTAGCGGGGGGTGGAGAGCAGTACTTC. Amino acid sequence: CASSRSLAGGGEQYF.

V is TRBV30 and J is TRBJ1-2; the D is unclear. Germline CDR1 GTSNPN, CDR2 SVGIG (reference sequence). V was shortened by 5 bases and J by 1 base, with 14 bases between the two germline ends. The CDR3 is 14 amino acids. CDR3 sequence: CAWGRSGNNYGYTF. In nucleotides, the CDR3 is TGTGCCTGGGGAAGGAGCGGGAATAACTATGGCTACACCTTC.

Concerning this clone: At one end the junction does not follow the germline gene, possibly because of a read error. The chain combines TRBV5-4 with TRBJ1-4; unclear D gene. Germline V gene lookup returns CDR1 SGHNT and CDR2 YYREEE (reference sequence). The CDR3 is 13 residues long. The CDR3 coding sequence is TGTGCCAGCAGTTTGGACGCCGGTGAAAAACTGTTTTTT. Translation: CASSLDAGEKLFF.

The CDR3 is CASSAGGYDEQYF. Written as DNA, the CDR3 is TGTGCCAGCTCAGCGGGGGGGTACGACGAGCAGTACTTC. The gene calls are TRBV19 and TRBJ2-7; 10 bases agree with TRBD2. Germline values: CDR1 LNHDA, CDR2 SQIVND (reference sequence). The CDR3 spans 13 residues. After removal of 9 bases from V and 5 bases from J, the junction contained 7 bases not matched to a gene.

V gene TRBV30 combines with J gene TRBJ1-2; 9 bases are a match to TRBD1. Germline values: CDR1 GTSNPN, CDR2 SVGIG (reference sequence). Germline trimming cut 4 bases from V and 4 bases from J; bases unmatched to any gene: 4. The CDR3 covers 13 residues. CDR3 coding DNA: TGTGCCTGGAACAGGGGGCTTCTCTATGGCTACACCTTC. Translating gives CAWNRGLLYGYTF. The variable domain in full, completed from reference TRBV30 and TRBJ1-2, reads SQTIHQWPATLVQPVGSPLSLECTVEGTSNPNLYWYRQAAGRGLQLLFYSVGIGQISSEVPQNLSASRPQDRQFILSSKKLLLSDSGFYLCAWNRGLLYGYTFGSGTRLTVV.

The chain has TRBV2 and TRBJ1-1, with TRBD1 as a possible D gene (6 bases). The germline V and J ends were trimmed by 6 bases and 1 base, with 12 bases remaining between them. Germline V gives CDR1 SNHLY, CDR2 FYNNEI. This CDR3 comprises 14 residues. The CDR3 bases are TGTGCCAGCAGGGCGGGGGCCCCGAACACTGAAGCTTTCTTT. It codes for CASRAGAPNTEAFF.

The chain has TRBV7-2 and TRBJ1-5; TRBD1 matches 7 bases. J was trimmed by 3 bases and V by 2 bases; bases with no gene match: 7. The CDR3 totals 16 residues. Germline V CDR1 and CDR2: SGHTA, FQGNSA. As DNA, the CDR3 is TGTGCCAGCAGCTTATTTACAGGGGACCCCAATCAGCCCCAGCATTTT. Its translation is CASSLFTGDPNQPQHF.

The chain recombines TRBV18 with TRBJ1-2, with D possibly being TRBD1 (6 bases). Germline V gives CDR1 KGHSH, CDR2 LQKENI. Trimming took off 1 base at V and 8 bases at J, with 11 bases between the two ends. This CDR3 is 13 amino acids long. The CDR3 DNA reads TGTGCCAGCTCACCACGGGGGGCCGAAGGCTACACCTTC. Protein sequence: CASSPRGAEGYTF.

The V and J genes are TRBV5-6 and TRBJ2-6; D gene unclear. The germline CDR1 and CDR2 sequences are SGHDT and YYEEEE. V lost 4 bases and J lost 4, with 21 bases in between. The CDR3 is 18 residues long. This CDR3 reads CASSPLGKGLTGANVLTF. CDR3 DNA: TGTGCCAGCAGCCCGCTAGGGAAAGGTCTCACCGGGGCCAACGTCCTGACTTTC.

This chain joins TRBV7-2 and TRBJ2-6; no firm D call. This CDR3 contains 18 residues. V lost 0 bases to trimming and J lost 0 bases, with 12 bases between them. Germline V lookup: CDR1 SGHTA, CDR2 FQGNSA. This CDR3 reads CASSLAWQKFSGANVLTF. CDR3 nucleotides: TGTGCCAGCAGCTTAGCGTGGCAGAAATTCTCTGGGGCCAACGTCCTGACTTTC.

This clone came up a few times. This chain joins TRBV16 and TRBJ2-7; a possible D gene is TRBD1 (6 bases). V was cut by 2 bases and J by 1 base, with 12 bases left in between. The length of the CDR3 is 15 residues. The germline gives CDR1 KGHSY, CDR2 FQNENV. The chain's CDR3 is CASSQRPGDSYEQYF. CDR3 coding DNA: TGTGCCAGCAGCCAAAGGCCAGGGGATTCCTACGAGCAGTACTTC.

The CDR3 here is CGAKRTSGNTIYF. The CDR3 nucleotides read TGTGGGGCCAAAAGGACCTCTGGAAACACCATATATTTT. The genes are TRBV30 and TRBJ1-3; D not certain. CDR3 length: 13 amino acids. The germline CDR1 and CDR2 sequences are GTSNPN and SVGIG (reference sequence).